This T cell receptor (beta chain) was observed in a study of cytomegalovirus exposure and HLA in healthy donors (dated by TCRdb to 2015 to 2018). Regarding the complete study: An earlier analysis of some 600 of the donors reported 250 to 300 Gb of sequence data and roughly 120 million unique TCR beta sequences obtained from approximately 180 million T cells. The study aimed to test whether signatures of past pathogen exposure could be identified by cataloging public T cell receptors. An earlier analysis of 587 of the donors used high-throughput TCR beta sequencing to judge whether each TCR beta V gene segment behaved as functional or pseudogenic. Four or five DR-DQ haplotypes were treated as single units for association and clustering because of strong linkage in the cohort. Rather than drawing on any new phenotypic data, the later analysis identified candidate immune exposures from TCR beta sequences and the way those sequences occurred across donors. In a later analysis, previously published TCR beta repertoires from 670 or so donors were re-analyzed and high-resolution HLA genotyping was added so that TCR occurrence patterns could be studied. Among some 400 genotyped donors of the cohort, an average of around 240,000 unique TCR beta nucleotide sequences were sequenced per donor, roughly 20% of them non-productive. An early release that covered approximately 600 HLA-typed donors contained approximately 300 gigabases of sequencing data and 85 million to 100 million unique TCR sequences. Of the approximately 400 genotyped donors, approximately 81% were placed in the genetic ancestry cluster associated with self-reported Caucasian donors. Donor age, sex, ethnicity and CMV serostatus were compiled together with the repertoire data. Along with the approximately 650-subject first cohort, a separate validation cohort of over 90 different subjects was used. The number of donors typed differed by locus, with about 629-640 for A, B, C, DRB1 and DQB1, more than 500 for DQA1, 600 to 610 for DPA1, and approximately 470 for DPB1. The T cell repertoires of 666 subjects were profiled by immunosequencing and related to cytomegalovirus serostatus. Both class I and class II loci were covered by HLA typing, at four-digit resolution. A later genetic analysis used genome-wide SNP genotypes for about 65% of the 666 donors, treating that subset as a discovery cohort. Every repertoire in the discovery cohort had been generated on one and the same sequencing platform. To predict cytomegalovirus infection status, the study brought together high-throughput TCR immunosequencing, statistical association of individual TCRs with disease status, and machine learning. Broader findings and caveats from the paper: In a later analysis, most CMV-associated TCR beta chains were found to appear HLA-restricted, with HLA associations seemingly driven largely by CMV exposure. Because the 87-base-pair reads could not distinguish some IMGT-functional V segments, including TRBV6-2 and TRBV6-3, those segments were excluded. A later analysis found that HLA-associated TCR beta chains were more clonally expanded and had lower generation probabilities than equally common non-associated chains. Several of the top co-occurrence clusters appeared to be linked to parvovirus B19, influenza, CMV and Epstein-Barr virus, according to a later analysis. Immune exposure information for the cohort was limited to CMV serostatus. In vitro tests confirmed that a few of the cytomegalovirus-associated TCR beta chains recognize cytomegalovirus antigens. Most TCR sequences were seen in very few donors, while some public TCRs were found in many individuals. A total of 150 to 200 TCR beta chains were listed by the study as associated with cytomegalovirus. The earlier analysis of approximately 540 of the donors excluded over 15 rarely observed V segments, including chromosome 9 orphons, because counts were too low. This cohort had only TCR beta chains sequenced, and the lack of alpha or paired-chain data limited which features could be detected. A later analysis found that TCR association rates varied across HLA loci, with DRB1 alleles showing the most associated TCRs and HLA-C alleles the fewest. Strong co-occurrence of HLA alleles, especially DR and DQ, made assigning TCR associations to individual alleles difficult. A cluster of highly shared sequence variants was judged likely to be a technical artifact of the sequencing pipeline. A further reported finding was that TCR beta sequences accurately predicted the HLA-A and HLA-B alleles for most subjects in the first cohort. The classifier was reported to diagnose cytomegalovirus status with high specificity and sensitivity in both the original and validation cohorts. At a false discovery rate of 0.05, a later analysis linked about 17,000 TCR beta sequences to specific HLA alleles. Compared with the roughly 700-donor mean, donors in an Asian-associated ancestry cluster had fewer N-insertions in productive TCRs, according to a later genetic analysis. An association between a missense DCLRE1C variant and V-gene and J-gene trimming of TCR beta chains was found in a later genetic analysis and replicated in an independent cohort. HLA typing was unavailable for some donors at each locus, so association tests used only the typed subset. The presence/absence analyses assumed that sequencing depth was roughly uniform across donors, and that assumption may not be true. According to the authors, the approach could potentially be generalized to other disease states and immunological phenotypes. Linkage disequilibrium might explain the correlated functional status among segregating V segments, but an unknown experimental factor could not be excluded. An earlier analysis of approximately 570 of the donors showed that most TCR beta V segments appeared in productive rearrangements either about 87% or about 30% of the time, which broadly matched IMGT annotations.

Including the terminal cysteine and phenylalanine, the CDR3 comprises 16 residues. Only the CDR3 DNA stays, 48 bases, in frame from base 1. The germline V gene (reference sequence) provides CDR1 LNHNV and CDR2 YYDKDF. Trimming leaves V shorter by 3 bases and J shorter by 1 base, with the junction holding 4 bases beyond the gene matches. The cohort comprised hundreds of healthy bone marrow donors. At the time of sampling, every cohort member was nominally healthy, though immune exposures that went unrecorded were likely present. The donor was CMV seropositive and was included in the group of almost 300 seropositive cohort members. A peripheral blood sample was collected from each donor, and TCR beta sequencing was performed on peripheral blood mononuclear cells. Genomic DNA extraction from the blood cell samples was performed with the Qiagen DNeasy Blood Extraction Kit. The protocol used for the library was the immunoSEQ multiplex PCR assay. The multiplex PCR relied on a mix of 60 forward primers for TCR Vbeta segments and 13 reverse primers for TCR Jbeta segments. Amplification of the CDR3 region of rearranged TCR beta genes was performed with a multiplex PCR assay on genomic DNA. The Illumina HiSeq System was used to sequence the amplified TCR beta libraries as 87-base-pair reads. On the authors' methods: A later analysis tallied some 79 million unique TCR beta chains across the 650 to 750 repertoires, and about 12 million of those chains were shared by two or more donors. A nearest-neighbor algorithm error-corrected the raw reads and collapsed the reads into unique sequences, merging closely related sequences to remove PCR and sequencing errors. To assign V, D and J gene segments, CDR3 sequences were aligned to IMGT reference sequences. For a sequence to be retained, a match of at least six nucleotides was required to both a V gene segment and a J gene segment. A rearrangement was called productive if the CDR3 had no stop codons and remained in frame with V and J, and every other rearrangement was called non-productive. Following IMGT convention, CDR3 was defined as the stretch from the second conserved V-encoded cysteine to the conserved J-encoded phenylalanine. Sequences without an unambiguous match to a single V gene segment were excluded from the earlier analysis of about 600 of the donors. In an earlier analysis of approximately 590 of the donors, a V segment was called functional when productive rearrangements were above 56.7%, and segregating when the standard deviation between donors exceeded 5%. A statistical classification framework was built to diagnose cytomegalovirus status from the catalog of TCR beta chain sequences. In a later analysis, V and J genes were assigned by comparing TCR nucleotide sequences against IMGT/GENE-DB human TR gene sequences. In a later analysis, CDR3 sequences and most-parsimonious VDJ recombination scenarios were assigned using the TCRdist pipeline. In a later analysis, each TCR beta chain was defined by its CDR3 amino acid sequence together with its V-gene family, and reads lacking a unique V-gene family were excluded. A later analysis removed 592 highly shared, low-generation-probability nucleotide sequences to deal with suspected cross-contamination and a sequencing artifact. In a later analysis, a clonal expansion index for each public chain was calculated from normalized within-repertoire ranks of inferred template counts. A later analysis computed generation probabilities with a VDJ recombination model fitted to out-of-frame rearrangements, and checked the results against IGoR. In a later analysis, hypergeometric tests were used to score TCR-TCR, TCR-HLA and TCR-CMV co-occurrence, with a repertoire-size bias correction applied to TCR pairs. A later analysis estimated false discovery rates by permuting HLA or CMV assignments 20 times. In a later analysis, co-occurring TCRs were grouped with DBSCAN, and TCRdist sequence similarity was added when clustering was performed within HLA-allele-positive subsets. For co-occurrence clustering, repertoires with fewer than 30,000 or more than 120,000 public chains were excluded, along with about five repertoires with anomalous nucleotide sharing. What TCRdb holds here is the immuneACCESS table cut down to in-frame rearrangements. Part of the clones is not present; checked against another copy, under half of the missing clones reflect an unresolved V gene, and the others are unexplained. V, J and clone size derive from that table, while D and trimming were established from the DNA sequence. The sample data list about 160,000 clones, and roughly 85% of these were observed just once. The top ten constitute around 0.97% of the sample.

Remarks on this clone: Which antigen it targets is not known. There are no base qualities to consult, and no much larger clone falls within one base.

The sequencing input was PBMCs. This sequence uses TRBV15 and TRBJ2-1; TRBD2 aligns with 9 central bases. The source of this sequence is a woman aged 45-65 years in good health and CMV-seropositive. CDR3 sequence: CATSSGSGRSYNEQFF. The DNA reads TGTGCCACCAGCAGTGGTAGCGGGAGATCCTACAATGAGCAGTTCTTC.